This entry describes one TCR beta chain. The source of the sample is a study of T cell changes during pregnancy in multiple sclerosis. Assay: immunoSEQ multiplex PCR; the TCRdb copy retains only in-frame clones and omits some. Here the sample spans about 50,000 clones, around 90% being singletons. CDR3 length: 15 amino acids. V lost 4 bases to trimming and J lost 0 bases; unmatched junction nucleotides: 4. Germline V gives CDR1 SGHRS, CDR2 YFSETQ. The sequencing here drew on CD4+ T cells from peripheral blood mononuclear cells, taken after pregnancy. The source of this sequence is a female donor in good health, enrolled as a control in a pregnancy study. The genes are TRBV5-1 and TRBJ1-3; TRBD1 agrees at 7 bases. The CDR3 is CASSRGQNSGNTIYF. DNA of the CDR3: TGCGCCAGCAGCAGGGGACAGAACTCTGGAAACACCATATATTTT.